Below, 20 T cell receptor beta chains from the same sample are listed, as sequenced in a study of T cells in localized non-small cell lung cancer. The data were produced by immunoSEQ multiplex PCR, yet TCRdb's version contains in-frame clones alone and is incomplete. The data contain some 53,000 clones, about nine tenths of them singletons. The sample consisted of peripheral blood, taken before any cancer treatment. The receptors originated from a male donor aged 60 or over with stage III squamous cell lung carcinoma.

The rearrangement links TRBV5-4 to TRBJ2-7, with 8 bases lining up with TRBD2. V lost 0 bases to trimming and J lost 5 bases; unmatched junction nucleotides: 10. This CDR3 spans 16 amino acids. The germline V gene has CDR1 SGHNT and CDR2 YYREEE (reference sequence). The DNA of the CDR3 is TGTGCCAGCAGCTTGGTTTCCAGCGGGAGAGGTAACGAGCAGTACTTC. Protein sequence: CASSLVSSGRGNEQYF.

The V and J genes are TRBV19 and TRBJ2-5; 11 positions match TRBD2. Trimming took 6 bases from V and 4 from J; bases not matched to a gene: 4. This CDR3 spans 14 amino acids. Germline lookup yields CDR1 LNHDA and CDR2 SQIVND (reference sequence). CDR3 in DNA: TGTGCCAGTAGCCCCGGACTAGCGGGAGAGACCCAGTACTTC. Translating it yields CASSPGLAGETQYF.

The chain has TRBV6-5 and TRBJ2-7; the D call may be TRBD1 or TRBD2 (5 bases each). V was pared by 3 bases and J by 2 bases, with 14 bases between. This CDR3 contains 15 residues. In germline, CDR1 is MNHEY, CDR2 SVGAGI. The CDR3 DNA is TGTGCCAGCAGTTATGACGGGACCCCAACCTACGAGCAGTACTTC. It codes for CASSYDGTPTYEQYF.

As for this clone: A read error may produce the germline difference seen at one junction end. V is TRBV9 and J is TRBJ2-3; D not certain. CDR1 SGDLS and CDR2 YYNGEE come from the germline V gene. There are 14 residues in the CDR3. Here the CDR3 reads CASSVGPFTNTQYF. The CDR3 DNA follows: TGTGCCAGCAGCGTAGGCCCCTTCACAAATACGCAGTATTTT.

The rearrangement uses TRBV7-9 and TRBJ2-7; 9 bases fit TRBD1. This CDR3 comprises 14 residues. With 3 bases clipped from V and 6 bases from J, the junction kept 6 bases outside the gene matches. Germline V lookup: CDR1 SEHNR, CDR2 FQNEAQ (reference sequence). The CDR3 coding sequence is TGTGCCAGCAGCTTTGGGACAGGGACGTTCGAGCAGTACTTC. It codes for CASSFGTGTFEQYF.

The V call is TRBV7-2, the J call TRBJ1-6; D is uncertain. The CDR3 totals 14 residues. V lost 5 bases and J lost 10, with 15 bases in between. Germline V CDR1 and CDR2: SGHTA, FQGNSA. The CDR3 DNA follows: TGTGCCAGCAGCCCGCGCGGCTCTTACTCACCCCTCCACTTT. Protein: CASSPRGSYSPLHF. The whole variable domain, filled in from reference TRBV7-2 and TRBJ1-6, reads GAGVSQSPSNKVTEKGKDVELRCDPISGHTALYWYRQSLGQGLEFLIYFQGNSAPDKSGLPSDRFSAERTGGSVSTLTIQRTQQEDSAVYLCASSPRGSYSPLHFGNGTRLTVT.

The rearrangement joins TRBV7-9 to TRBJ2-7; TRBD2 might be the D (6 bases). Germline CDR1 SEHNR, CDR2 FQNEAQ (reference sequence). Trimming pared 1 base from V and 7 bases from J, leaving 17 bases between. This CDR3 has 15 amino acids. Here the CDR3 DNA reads TGTGCCAGCAGCTTAGGGGCCCTATCACGGGGGGAGCAGTACTTC. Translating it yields CASSLGALSRGEQYF. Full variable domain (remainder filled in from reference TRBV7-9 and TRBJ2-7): DTGVSQNPRHKITKRGQNVTFRCDPISEHNRLYWYRQTLGQGPEFLTYFQNEAQLEKSRLLSDRFSAERPKGSFSTLEIQRTEQGDSAMYLCASSLGALSRGEQYFGPGTRLTVT.

The CDR3: CASSGGQLWGSSEKLFF. In DNA form, the CDR3 reads TGTGCCAGCAGCGGGGGGCAGTTGTGGGGATCGAGTGAAAAACTGTTTTTT. This chain links TRBV11-2 with TRBJ1-4; perhaps TRBD1 as D (6 bases). The germline V and J ends were trimmed by 5 bases and 7 bases, with 23 bases remaining between them. The CDR3 totals 17 residues. Per the germline V gene, CDR1 is SGHAT and CDR2 is FQNNGV.

CDR3 nucleotide sequence: TGCGCCAGCAGCCAAGATGAGGGCAGGGGGCTGATTCAGCCCCAGCATTTT. This gives the protein CASSQDEGRGLIQPQHF. This chain links TRBV4-1 with TRBJ1-5, with 8 positions matching TRBD1. V lost 0 bases to trimming and J lost 6 bases; unmatched junction nucleotides: 10. Germline V gene lookup returns CDR1 MGHRA and CDR2 YSYEKL. The CDR3 length is 17 residues.

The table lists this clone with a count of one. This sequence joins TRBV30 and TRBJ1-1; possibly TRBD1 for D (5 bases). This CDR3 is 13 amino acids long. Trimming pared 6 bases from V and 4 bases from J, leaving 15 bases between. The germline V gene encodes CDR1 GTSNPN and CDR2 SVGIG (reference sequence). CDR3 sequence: CACSRRGGTEAFF. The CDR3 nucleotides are TGTGCCTGTAGCCGACGGGGCGGCACTGAAGCTTTCTTT.

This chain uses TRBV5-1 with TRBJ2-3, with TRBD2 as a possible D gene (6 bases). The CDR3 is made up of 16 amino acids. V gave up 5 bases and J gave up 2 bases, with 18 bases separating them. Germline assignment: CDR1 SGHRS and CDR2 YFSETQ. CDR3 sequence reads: CASRGGTGLITDTQYF. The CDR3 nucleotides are TGCGCCAGCAGAGGAGGGACGGGACTCATCACAGATACGCAGTATTTT.

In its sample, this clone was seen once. The CDR3 here is CASSRDRGNGETQYF. For the CDR3, the DNA is TGTGCCAGCAGTCGGGACAGGGGGAATGGTGAGACCCAGTACTTC. The chain couples TRBV2 to TRBJ2-5, with 11 bases lining up with TRBD1. This CDR3 contains 15 residues. Germline loops: CDR1 SNHLY, CDR2 FYNNEI. V trimming: 5 bases; J trimming: 5 bases; junction bases outside the gene matches: 7. Using reference TRBV2 and TRBJ2-5 for the parts outside the CDR3, the full variable domain is EPEVTQTPSHQVTQMGQEVILRCVPISNHLYFYWYRQILGQKVEFLVSFYNNEISEKSEIFDDQFSVERPDGSNFTLKIRSTKLEDSAMYFCASSRDRGNGETQYFGPGTRLLVL.

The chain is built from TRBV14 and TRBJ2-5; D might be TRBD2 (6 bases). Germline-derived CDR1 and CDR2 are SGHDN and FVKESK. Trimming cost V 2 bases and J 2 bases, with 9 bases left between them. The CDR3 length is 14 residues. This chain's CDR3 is CASSQTGGQETQYF. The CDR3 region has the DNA TGTGCCAGCAGCCAAACCGGGGGACAAGAGACCCAGTACTTC.

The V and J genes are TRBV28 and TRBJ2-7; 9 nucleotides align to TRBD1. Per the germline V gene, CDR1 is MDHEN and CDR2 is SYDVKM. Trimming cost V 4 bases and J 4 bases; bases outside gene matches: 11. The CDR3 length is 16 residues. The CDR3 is CASSSSGTGYLYEQYF. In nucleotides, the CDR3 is TGTGCCAGCAGTTCATCCGGGACAGGGTATCTGTACGAGCAGTACTTC.

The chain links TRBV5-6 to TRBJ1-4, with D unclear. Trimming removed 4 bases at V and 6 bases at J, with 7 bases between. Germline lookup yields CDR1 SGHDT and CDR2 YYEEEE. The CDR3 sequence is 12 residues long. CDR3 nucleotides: TGTGCCAGCAGCCGGACTGATGAAAAACTGTTTTTT. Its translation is CASSRTDEKLFF.

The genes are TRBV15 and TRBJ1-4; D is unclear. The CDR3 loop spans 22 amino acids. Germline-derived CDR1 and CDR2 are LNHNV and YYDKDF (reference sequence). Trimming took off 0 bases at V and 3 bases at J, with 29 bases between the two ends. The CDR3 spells CATSREDWAGGKAHGANEKLFF. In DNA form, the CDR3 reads TGTGCCACCAGCAGAGAGGATTGGGCGGGAGGAAAGGCTCATGGGGCTAATGAAAAACTGTTTTTT.

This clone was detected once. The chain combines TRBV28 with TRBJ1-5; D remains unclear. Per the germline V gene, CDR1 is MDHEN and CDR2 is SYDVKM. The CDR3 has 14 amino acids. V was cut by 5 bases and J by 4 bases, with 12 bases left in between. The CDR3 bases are TGTGCCAGCAGTCTTGGGTCTTTAAATCAGCCCCAGCATTTT. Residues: CASSLGSLNQPQHF.

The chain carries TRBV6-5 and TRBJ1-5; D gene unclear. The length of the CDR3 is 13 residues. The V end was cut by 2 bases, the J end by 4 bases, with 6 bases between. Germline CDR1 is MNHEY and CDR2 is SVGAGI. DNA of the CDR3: TGTGCCAGCAGTTACGATGGGAATCAGCCCCAGCATTTT. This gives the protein CASSYDGNQPQHF.

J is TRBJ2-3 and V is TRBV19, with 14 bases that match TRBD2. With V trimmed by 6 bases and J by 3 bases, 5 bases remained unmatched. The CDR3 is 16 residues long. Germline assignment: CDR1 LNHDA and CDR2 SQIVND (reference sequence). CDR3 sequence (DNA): TGTGCCAGTAGCCCTGGACTAGCGGGAGGAACAGATACGCAGTATTTT. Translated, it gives CASSPGLAGGTDTQYF.

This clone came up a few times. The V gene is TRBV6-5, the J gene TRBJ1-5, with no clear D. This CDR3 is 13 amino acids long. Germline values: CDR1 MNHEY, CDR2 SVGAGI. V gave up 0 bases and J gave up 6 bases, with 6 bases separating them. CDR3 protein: CASSYSSGQPQHF. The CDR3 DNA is TGTGCCAGCAGTTACTCCAGCGGTCAGCCCCAGCATTTT.